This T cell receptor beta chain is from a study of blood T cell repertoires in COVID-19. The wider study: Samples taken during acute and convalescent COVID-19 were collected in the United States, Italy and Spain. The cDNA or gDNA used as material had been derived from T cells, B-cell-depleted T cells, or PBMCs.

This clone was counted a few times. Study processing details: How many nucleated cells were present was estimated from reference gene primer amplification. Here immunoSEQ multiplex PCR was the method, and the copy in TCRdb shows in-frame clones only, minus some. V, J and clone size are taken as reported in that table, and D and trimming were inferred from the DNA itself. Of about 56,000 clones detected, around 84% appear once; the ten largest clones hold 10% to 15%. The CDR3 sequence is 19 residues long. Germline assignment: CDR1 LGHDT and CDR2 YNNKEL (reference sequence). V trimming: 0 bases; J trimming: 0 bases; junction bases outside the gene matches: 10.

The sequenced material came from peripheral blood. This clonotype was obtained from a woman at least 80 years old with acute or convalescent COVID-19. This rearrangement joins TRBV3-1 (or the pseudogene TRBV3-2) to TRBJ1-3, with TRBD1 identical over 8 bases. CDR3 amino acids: CASSQDFRRQGFSGNTIYF. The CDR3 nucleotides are TGTGCCAGCAGCCAAGATTTTAGACGACAGGGGTTCTCTGGAAACACCATATATTTT.